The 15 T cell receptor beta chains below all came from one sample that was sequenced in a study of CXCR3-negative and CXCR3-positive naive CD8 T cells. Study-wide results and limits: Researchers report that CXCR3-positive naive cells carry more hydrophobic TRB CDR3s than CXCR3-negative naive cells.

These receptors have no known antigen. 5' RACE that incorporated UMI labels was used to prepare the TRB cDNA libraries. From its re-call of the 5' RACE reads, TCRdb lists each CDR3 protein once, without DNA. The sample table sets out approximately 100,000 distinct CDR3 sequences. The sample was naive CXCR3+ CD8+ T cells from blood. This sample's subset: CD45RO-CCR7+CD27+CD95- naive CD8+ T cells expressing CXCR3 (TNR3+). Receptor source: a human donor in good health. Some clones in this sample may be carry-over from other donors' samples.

This CDR3 is CSVEDLNTEAFF. The chain couples TRBV29-1 to TRBJ1-1. Germline V CDR1 and CDR2: SQVTM, ANQGSEA. CDR3 length: 12 residues.

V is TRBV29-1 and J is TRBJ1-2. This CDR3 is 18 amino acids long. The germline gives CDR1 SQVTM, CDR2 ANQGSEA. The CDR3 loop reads CSVEVYGETPRVNYGYTF.

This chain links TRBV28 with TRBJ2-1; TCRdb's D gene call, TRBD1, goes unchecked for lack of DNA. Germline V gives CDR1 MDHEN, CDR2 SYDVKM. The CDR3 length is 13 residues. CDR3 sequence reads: CASSPTPTGEQFF.

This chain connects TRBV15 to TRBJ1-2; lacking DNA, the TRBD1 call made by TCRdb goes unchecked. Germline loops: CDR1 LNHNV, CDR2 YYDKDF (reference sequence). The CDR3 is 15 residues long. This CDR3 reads CATSRERTVNYGYTF. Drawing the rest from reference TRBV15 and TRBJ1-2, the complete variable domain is DAMVIQNPRYQVTQFGKPVTLSCSQTLNHNVMYWYQQKSSQAPKLLFHYYDKDFNNEADTPDNFQSRRPNTSFCFLDIRSPGLGDTAMYLCATSRERTVNYGYTFGSGTRLTVV.

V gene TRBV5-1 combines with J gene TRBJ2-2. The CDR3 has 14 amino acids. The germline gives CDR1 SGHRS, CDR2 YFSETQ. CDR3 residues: CASSSHWNTGELFF.

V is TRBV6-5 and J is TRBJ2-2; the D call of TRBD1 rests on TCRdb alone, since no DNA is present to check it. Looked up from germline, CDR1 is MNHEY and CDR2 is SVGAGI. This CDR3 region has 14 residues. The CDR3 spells CASRPRTGTGELFF.

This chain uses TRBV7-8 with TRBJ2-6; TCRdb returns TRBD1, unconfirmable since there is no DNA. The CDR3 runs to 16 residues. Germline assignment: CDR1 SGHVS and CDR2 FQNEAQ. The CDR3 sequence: CASSPRAHSGANVLTF.

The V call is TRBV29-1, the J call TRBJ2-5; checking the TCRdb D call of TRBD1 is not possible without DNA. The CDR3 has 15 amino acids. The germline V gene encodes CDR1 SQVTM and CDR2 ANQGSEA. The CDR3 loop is CSVDGPGTYQETQYF.

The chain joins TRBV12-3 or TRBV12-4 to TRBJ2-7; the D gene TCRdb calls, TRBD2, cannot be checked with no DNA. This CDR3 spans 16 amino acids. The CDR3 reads CASSSGLAGGPYEQYF.

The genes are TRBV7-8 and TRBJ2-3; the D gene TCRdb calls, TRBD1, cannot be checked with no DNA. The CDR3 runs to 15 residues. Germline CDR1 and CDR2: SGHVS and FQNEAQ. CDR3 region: CASSLAGGITDTQYF.

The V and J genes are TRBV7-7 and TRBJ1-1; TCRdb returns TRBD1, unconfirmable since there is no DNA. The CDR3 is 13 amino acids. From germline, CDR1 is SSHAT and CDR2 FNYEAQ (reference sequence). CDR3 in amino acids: CASSLDQGSEAFF.

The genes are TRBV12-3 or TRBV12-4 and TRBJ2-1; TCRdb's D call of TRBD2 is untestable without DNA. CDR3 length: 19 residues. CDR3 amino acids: CASSLVLALAGKNLNEQFF.

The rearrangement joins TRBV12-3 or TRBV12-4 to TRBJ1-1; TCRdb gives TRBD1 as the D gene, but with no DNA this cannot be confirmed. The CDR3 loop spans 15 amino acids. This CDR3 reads CASSLPRQGDTEAFF.

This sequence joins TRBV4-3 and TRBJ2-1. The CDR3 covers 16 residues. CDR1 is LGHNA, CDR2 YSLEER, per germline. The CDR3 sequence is CASSQDYEPNGDEQFF.

CDR3: CASSEPGQAVWEQFF. The rearrangement links TRBV7-6 to TRBJ2-1; with no DNA, the TCRdb D assignment of TRBD1 cannot be verified. CDR1 and CDR2 from the germline V gene are SGHVS and FNYEAQ. The CDR3 is made up of 15 amino acids.